These T cell receptor beta chains were read from a single sample in a study of cytomegalovirus exposure and HLA in healthy donors. The protocol was immunoSEQ multiplex PCR, while the TCRdb copy is restricted to in-frame clones and leaves out a portion. The profile shows approximately 300,000 clones, 86% of them singletons. The specimen sequenced was PBMCs. The receptors originated from a woman aged 18-30 years in good health and CMV-seronegative. Each CDR3 is given with its conserved first and last residue. D genes are given only for firm matches. Some rows have no size entry. The others give once, few or many, or a class for an expanded clone.

>-|-|TRBJ1-1|TRBV6-5
CASSYPQLAGSGAFF
TGTGCCAGCAGTTACCCCCAGCTCGCGGGCTCCGGAGCTTTCTTT
>TRBD2|-|TRBJ2-1|TRBV29-1
CSATPGTSGYNEQFF
TGCAGCGCTACCCCCGGGACTAGCGGCTACAATGAGCAGTTCTTC
>TRBD1|-|TRBJ2-7|TRBV7-9
CASRPVLGTDYEQYF
TGTGCCAGCAGGCCCGTCTTGGGGACAGACTACGAGCAGTACTTC
>TRBD2|-|TRBJ2-1|TRBV2
CASSEALPSGSNEQFF
TGTGCCAGCAGTGAAGCGCTGCCTAGCGGGAGCAATGAGCAGTTCTTC
>TRBD2|-|TRBJ2-7|TRBV19
CASSSQTSGRAPYEQYF
TGTGCCAGCAGCTCGCAGACTAGCGGGAGGGCCCCCTACGAGCAGTACTTC
>-|once|TRBJ2-2|TRBV4-2
CASSQQGGTANTGELFF
TGTGCCAGCAGTCAACAAGGCGGGACAGCGAACACCGGGGAGCTGTTTTTT
>TRBD2|once|TRBJ2-2|TRBV7-3
CASSLELAGAGELFF
TGTGCCAGCAGCTTAGAACTAGCGGGCGCCGGGGAGCTGTTTTTT
>-|-|TRBJ2-7|TRBV4-1
CASSSFPRRGSYEQYF
TGCGCCAGCAGCTCGTTTCCCCGGCGGGGATCCTACGAGCAGTACTTC
>TRBD2|-|TRBJ2-3|TRBV5-4
CASTPPGTRADTQYF
TGTGCCAGCACCCCCCCTGGGACTAGGGCAGATACGCAGTATTTT
>-|-|TRBJ1-1|TRBV20-1
CSASQEDEAFF
TGCAGTGCTAGTCAGGAAGATGAAGCTTTCTTT
>-|once|TRBJ1-4|TRBV18
CASSPPNGEGEKLFF
TGTGCCAGCTCACCACCGAACGGGGAGGGGGAAAAACTGTTTTTT